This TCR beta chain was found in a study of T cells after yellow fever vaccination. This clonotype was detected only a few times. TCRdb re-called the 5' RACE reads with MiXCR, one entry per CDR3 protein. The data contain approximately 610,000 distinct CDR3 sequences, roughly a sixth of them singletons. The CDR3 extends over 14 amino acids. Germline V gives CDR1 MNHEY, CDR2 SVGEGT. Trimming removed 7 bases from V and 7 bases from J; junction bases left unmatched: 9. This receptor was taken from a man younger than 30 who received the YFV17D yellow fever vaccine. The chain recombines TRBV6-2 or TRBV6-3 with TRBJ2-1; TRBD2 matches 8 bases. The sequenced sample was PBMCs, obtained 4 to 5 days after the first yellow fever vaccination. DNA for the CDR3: TGTGCCAGCATGAACGGGGGGGCCCGGAATGAGCAGTTCTTC. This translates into CASMNGGARNEQFF.